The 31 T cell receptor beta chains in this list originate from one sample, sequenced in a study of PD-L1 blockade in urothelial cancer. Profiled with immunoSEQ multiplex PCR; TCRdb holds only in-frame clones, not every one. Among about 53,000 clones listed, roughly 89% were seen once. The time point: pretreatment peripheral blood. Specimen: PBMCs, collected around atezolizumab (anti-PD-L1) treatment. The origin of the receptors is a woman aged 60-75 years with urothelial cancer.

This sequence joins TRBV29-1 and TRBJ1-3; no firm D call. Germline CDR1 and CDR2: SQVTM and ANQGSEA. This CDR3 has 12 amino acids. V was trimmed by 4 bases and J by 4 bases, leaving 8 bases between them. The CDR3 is CSVAGDGNTIYF. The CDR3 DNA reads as TGCAGCGTTGCGGGTGACGGAAACACCATATATTTT.

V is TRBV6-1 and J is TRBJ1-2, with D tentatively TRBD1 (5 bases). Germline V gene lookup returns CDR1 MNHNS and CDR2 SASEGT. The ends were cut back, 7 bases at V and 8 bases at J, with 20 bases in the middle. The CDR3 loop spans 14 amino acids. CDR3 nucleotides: TGTGCCAGCACCCAGAGGAGGGTTGGGGACGGCTACACCTTC. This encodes CASTQRRVGDGYTF.

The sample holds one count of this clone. CDR3 DNA: TGCGCCAGCAGCCCTATAGCGGGAGGAAGCTACGAGCAGTACTTC. Protein: CASSPIAGGSYEQYF. The chain is built from TRBV4-1 and TRBJ2-7; 10 nucleotides match TRBD2. Trimming cost V 4 bases and J 3 bases; bases outside gene matches: 6. The germline CDR1 and CDR2 sequences are MGHRA and YSYEKL. This CDR3 contains 15 residues.

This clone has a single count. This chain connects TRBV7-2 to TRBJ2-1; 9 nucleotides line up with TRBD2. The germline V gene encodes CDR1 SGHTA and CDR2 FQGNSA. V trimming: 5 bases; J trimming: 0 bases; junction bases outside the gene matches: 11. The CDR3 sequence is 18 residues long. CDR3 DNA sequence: TGTGCCAGCAGCCTCCATAACCCGACTAGCGGCTCCTACAATGAGCAGTTCTTC. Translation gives CASSLHNPTSGSYNEQFF.

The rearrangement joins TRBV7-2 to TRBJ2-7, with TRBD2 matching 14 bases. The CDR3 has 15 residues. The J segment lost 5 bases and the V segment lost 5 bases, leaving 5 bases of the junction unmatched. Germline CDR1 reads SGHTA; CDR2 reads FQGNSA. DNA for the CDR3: TGTGCCAGCAGCCAGGGGACTAGCGGGGGAGACGAGCAGTACTTC. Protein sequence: CASSQGTSGGDEQYF.

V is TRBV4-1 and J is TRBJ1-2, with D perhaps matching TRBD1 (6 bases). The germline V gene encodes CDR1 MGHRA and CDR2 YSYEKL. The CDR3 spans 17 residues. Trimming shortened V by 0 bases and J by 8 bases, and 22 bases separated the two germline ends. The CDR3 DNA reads TGCGCCAGCAGCCAAGAGATGGGGGCCTCCTTGAGCCGCGGCTACACCTTC. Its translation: CASSQEMGASLSRGYTF.

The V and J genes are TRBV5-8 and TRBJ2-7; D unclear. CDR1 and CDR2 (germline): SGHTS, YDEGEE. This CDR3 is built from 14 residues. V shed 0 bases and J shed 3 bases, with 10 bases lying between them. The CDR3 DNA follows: TGTGCCAGCAGCTTGGCCAGTTGGTACTACGAGCAGTACTTC. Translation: CASSLASWYYEQYF.

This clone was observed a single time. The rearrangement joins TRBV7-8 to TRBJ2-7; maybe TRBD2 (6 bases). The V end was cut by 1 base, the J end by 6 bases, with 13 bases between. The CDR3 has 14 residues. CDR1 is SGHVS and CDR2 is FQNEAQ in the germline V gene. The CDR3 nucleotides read TGTGCCAGCAGCTTAGGTCGCGGGGTTAGCGAGCAGTACTTC. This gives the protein CASSLGRGVSEQYF.

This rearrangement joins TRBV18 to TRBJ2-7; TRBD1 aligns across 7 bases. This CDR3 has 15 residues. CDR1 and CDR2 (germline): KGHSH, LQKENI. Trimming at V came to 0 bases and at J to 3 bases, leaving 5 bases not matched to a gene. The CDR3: CASSPPNRGDYEQYF. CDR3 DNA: TGTGCCAGCTCACCACCGAACAGGGGAGACTACGAGCAGTACTTC.

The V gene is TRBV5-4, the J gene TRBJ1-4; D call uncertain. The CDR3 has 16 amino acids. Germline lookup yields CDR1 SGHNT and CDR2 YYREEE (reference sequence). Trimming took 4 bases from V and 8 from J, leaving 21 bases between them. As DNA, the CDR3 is TGTGCCAGCAGCCTAGCCGGGTCCGCAGTGGGAGAAAAACTGTTTTTT. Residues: CASSLAGSAVGEKLFF.

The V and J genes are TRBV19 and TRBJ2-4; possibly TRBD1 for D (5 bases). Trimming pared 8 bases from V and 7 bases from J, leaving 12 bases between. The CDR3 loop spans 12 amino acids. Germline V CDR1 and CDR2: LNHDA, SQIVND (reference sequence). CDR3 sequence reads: CASSEGVNIQYF. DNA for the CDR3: TGTGCCAGTTCGGAAGGGGTGAACATTCAGTACTTC. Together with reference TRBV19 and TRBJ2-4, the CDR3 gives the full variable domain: DGGITQSPKYLFRKEGQNVTLSCEQNLNHDAMYWYRQDPGQGLRLIYYSQIVNDFQKGDIAEGYSVSREKKESFPLTVTSAQKNPTAFYLCASSEGVNIQYFGAGTRLSVL.

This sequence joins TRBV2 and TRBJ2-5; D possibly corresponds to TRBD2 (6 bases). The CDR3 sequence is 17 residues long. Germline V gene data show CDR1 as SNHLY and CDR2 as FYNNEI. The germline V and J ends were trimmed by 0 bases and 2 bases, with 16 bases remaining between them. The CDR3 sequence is CASSEALRGTPQETQYF. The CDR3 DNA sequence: TGTGCCAGCAGTGAAGCGCTTCGAGGGACTCCGCAAGAGACCCAGTACTTC.

The CDR3 sequence is CASSVGQGTEQFF. Here the CDR3 DNA reads TGTGCCAGCAGTGTTGGACAGGGGACGGAGCAGTTCTTC. This rearrangement joins TRBV6-1 to TRBJ2-1; 9 positions agree with TRBD1. CDR1 is MNHNS and CDR2 is SASEGT in the germline V gene. The CDR3 contains 13 residues. The trim removed 4 bases at V and 10 bases at J, leaving 5 bases unmatched.

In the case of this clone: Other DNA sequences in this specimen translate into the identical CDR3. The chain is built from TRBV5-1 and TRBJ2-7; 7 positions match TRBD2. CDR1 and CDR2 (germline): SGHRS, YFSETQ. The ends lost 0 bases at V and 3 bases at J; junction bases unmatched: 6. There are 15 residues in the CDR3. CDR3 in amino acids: CASSLGGGRSYEQYF. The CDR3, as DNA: TGCGCCAGCAGCTTGGGGGGCGGGAGAAGCTACGAGCAGTACTTC.

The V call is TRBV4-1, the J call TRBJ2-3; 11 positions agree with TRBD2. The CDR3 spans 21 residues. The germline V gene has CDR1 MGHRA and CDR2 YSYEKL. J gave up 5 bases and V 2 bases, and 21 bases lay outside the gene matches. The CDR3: CASSQTYLSGRAFLLGDTQYF. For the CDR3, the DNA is TGCGCCAGCAGCCAAACCTACCTTAGCGGGAGGGCCTTTTTATTGGGAGATACGCAGTATTTT.

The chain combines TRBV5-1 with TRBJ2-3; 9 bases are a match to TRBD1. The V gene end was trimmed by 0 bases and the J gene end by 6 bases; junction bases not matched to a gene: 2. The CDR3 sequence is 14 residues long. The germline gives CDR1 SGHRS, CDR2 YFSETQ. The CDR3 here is CASSLDRGRDTQYF. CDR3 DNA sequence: TGCGCCAGCAGCTTGGACAGGGGGCGGGATACGCAGTATTTT.

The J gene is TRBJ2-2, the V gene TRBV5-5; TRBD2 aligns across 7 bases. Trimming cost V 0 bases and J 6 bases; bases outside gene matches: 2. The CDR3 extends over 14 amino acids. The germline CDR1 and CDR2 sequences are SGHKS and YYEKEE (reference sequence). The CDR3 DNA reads TGTGCCAGCAGCTTGGGGGGGGGTCCCGGGGAGCTGTTTTTT. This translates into CASSLGGGPGELFF.

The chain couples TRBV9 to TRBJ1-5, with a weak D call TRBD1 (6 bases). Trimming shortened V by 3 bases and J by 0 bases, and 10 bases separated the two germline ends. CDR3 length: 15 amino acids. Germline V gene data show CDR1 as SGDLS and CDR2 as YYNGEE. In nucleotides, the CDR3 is TGTGCCAGCAGCGCAGGGGCCCTTAGCAATCAGCCCCAGCATTTT. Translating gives CASSAGALSNQPQHF.

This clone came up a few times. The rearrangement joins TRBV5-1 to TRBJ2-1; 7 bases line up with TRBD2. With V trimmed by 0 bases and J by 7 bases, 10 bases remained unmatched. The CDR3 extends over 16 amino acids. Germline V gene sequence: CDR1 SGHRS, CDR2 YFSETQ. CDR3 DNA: TGCGCCAGCAGCTTGGATGCGGGAGTGGGGAGAAATGAGCAGTTCTTC. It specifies CASSLDAGVGRNEQFF.

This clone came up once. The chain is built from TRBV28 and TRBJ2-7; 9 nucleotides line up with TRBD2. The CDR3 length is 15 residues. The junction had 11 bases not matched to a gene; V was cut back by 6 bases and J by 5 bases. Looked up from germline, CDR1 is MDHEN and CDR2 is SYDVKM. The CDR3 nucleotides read TGTGCCAGCAGCCGACAGGCGGGAGGGCAACACGAGCAGTACTTC. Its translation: CASSRQAGGQHEQYF.

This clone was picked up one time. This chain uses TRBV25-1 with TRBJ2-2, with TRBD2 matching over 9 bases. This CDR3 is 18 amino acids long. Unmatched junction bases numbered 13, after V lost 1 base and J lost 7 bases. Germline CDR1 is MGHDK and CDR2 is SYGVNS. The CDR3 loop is CASSELGLAGRDGGELFF. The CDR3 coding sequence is TGTGCCAGCAGTGAATTAGGGCTAGCGGGAAGGGATGGCGGGGAGCTGTTTTTT.

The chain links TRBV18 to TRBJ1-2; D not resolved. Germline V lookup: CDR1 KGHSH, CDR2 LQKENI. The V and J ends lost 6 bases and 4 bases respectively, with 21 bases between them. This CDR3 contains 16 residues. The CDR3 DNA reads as TGTGCCAGCTCCCGAGATACAGTCCCTCGGGGCTATGGCTACACCTTC. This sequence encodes CASSRDTVPRGYGYTF.

As DNA, the CDR3 is TGTGCCAGCAGTAAACCGGGACAGGGATCGGATACGCAGTATTTT. Amino acids: CASSKPGQGSDTQYF. The chain links TRBV6-5 to TRBJ2-3, with 9 positions matching TRBD1. The CDR3 spans 15 residues. Germline trimming cut 5 bases from V and 6 bases from J; bases unmatched to any gene: 9. Germline V gives CDR1 MNHEY, CDR2 SVGAGI.

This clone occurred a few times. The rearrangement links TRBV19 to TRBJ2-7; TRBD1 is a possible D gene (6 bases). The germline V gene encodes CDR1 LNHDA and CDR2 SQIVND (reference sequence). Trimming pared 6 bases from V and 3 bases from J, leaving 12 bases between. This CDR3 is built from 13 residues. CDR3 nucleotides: TGTGCCAGTAGAAGGTCACAGGGCTACGAGCAGTACTTC. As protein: CASRRSQGYEQYF. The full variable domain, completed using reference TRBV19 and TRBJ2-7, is DGGITQSPKYLFRKEGQNVTLSCEQNLNHDAMYWYRQDPGQGLRLIYYSQIVNDFQKGDIAEGYSVSREKKESFPLTVTSAQKNPTAFYLCASRRSQGYEQYFGPGTRLTVT.

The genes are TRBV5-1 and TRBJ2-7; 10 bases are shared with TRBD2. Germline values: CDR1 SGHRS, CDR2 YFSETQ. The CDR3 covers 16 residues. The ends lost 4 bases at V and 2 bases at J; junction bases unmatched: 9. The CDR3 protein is CASSAGSLAGAYEQYF. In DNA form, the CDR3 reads TGCGCCAGCAGCGCGGGAAGCCTAGCGGGAGCCTACGAGCAGTACTTC.

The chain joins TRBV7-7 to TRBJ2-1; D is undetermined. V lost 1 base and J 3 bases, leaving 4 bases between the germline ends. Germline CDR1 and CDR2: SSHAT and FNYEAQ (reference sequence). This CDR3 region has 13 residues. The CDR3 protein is CASSLDSYNEQFF. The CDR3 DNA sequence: TGTGCCAGCAGCTTAGACAGCTACAATGAGCAGTTCTTC.

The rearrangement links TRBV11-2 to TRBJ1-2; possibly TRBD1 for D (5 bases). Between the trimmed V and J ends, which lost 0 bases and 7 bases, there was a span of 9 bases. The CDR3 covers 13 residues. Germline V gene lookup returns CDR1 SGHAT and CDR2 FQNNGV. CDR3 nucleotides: TGTGCCAGCAGCTTAGACAGCGGGGGTGGCTACACCTTC. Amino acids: CASSLDSGGGYTF.

CDR3 DNA: TGTGCCGGGACCGGACGCGGGGGGAATGAGCAGTTCTTC. It yields the protein CAGTGRGGNEQFF. V usage is TRBV2 and J usage is TRBJ2-1, with 8 bases fitting TRBD2. The CDR3 has 13 residues. V dropped 11 bases and J dropped 7; count of bases not matched to a gene: 10. Per germline, CDR1 SNHLY and CDR2 FYNNEI.

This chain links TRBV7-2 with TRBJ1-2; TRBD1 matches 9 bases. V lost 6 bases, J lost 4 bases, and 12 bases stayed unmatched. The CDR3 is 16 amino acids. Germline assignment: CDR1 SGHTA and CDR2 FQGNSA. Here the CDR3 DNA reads TGTGCCAGCAGTCAGAACACAGGGGGCTCCCTCTATGGCTACACCTTC. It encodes CASSQNTGGSLYGYTF. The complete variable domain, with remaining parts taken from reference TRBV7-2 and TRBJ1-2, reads GAGVSQSPSNKVTEKGKDVELRCDPISGHTALYWYRQSLGQGLEFLIYFQGNSAPDKSGLPSDRFSAERTGGSVSTLTIQRTQQEDSAVYLCASSQNTGGSLYGYTFGSGTRLTVV.

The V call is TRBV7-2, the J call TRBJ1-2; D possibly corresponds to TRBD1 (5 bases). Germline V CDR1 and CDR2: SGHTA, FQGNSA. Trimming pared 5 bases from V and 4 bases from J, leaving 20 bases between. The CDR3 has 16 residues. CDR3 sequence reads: CASSPSELQGFYGYTF. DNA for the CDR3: TGTGCCAGCAGCCCTAGTGAGCTTCAGGGCTTCTATGGCTACACCTTC. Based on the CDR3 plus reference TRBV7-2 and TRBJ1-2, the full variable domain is GAGVSQSPSNKVTEKGKDVELRCDPISGHTALYWYRQSLGQGLEFLIYFQGNSAPDKSGLPSDRFSAERTGGSVSTLTIQRTQQEDSAVYLCASSPSELQGFYGYTFGSGTRLTVV.

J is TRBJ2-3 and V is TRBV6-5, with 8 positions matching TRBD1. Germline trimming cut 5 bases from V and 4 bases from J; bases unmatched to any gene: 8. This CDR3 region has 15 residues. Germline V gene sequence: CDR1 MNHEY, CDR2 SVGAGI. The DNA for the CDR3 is TGTGCCAGCAGTCTTCAGGGGGCGCCTCCAGATACGCAGTATTTT. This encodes CASSLQGAPPDTQYF.